This entry describes one T cell receptor beta chain. There is no known antigen for this receptor. Per-base quality was not reported, and no clone a single base away is much larger than it. The data were obtained in a study of cytomegalovirus exposure and HLA in healthy donors (dated by TCRdb to about 2017). Study-wide context: An earlier analysis of 587 of the donors reported roughly 300 Gb of sequence data and around 120 million unique TCR beta sequences obtained from about 200 million T cells. The genetic ancestry cluster associated with self-reported Caucasian donors included roughly four fifths of the 398 genotyped donors. In a later analysis, previously published TCR beta repertoires from hundreds of donors were re-analyzed and high-resolution HLA genotyping was added so that TCR occurrence patterns could be studied. To predict cytomegalovirus infection status, the study brought together high-throughput TCR immunosequencing, statistical association of individual TCRs with disease status, and machine learning. HLA typing covered class I and class II loci at four-digit resolution. Around 320 gigabases of sequencing data and tens of millions of unique TCR sequences were included in an early release covering around 600 HLA-typed donors. The later analysis used no new phenotypic data to find candidate immune exposures, relying instead on TCR beta sequences and their occurrence across donors. Roughly 5 DR-DQ haplotypes were handled as single units for association and clustering because linkage in the cohort was strong. An earlier analysis of about 620 of the donors applied high-throughput TCR beta sequencing to assess whether each TCR beta V gene segment acted as functional or pseudogenic. Across some 400 genotyped donors of the cohort, an average of about 240,000 unique TCR beta nucleotide sequences per donor were sequenced, and roughly 17% of those sequences were non-productive. Using immunosequencing, the study profiled T cell repertoires from 500 to 800 subjects and related those repertoires to cytomegalovirus serostatus. The study was designed to test whether signatures of past pathogen exposure could be identified by cataloging public T cell receptors. A later genetic analysis took genome-wide SNP genotypes for about three fifths of the 666 donors and used that subset as a discovery cohort. Every discovery cohort repertoire had been produced on one sequencing platform. Typing coverage varied by locus: roughly 620-640 donors for A, B, C, DRB1 and DQB1; more than 500 for DQA1; around 610 for DPA1; 400 to 480 for DPB1. In addition to the first cohort of 666 subjects, a separate validation cohort of 120 different subjects was used. Donor age, sex, ethnicity and CMV serostatus were collected together with the repertoire data. Overall results and qualifications from the work: Because HLA typing was unavailable for some donors at each locus, only the typed subset was used in association tests. An earlier analysis of 587 of the donors showed that most TCR beta V segments appeared in productive rearrangements either about 90% or about 30% of the time, which broadly matched IMGT annotations. A later analysis reported that several top co-occurrence clusters appeared linked to parvovirus B19, influenza, CMV and Epstein-Barr virus. According to a later genetic analysis, donors in an Asian-associated ancestry cluster had fewer N-insertions in productive TCRs than the approximately 610-donor mean. Only TCR beta chains were sequenced in this cohort, and the absence of alpha or paired-chain data limited detectable features. Roughly uniform sequencing depth across donors was assumed in presence/absence analyses, although this assumption may not hold. Linkage disequilibrium might explain the correlated functional status among segregating V segments, but an unknown experimental factor could not be excluded. In both the original and validation cohorts, the classifier was reported to diagnose cytomegalovirus status with high specificity and sensitivity. The earlier analysis of nearly 600 of the donors excluded 15 to 20 rarely observed V segments, including chromosome 9 orphons, because counts were too low. The authors suggested that the approach could potentially be extended to other disease states and immunological phenotypes. A group of highly shared sequence variants was considered likely to be a technical artifact of the sequencing pipeline. A total of 150 to 200 TCR beta chains were listed by the study as associated with cytomegalovirus. According to a later analysis, most CMV-associated TCR beta chains appeared to be HLA-restricted, and the HLA associations seemed to be driven largely by CMV exposure. A few of the identified cytomegalovirus-associated TCR beta chains were confirmed in vitro to be specific for cytomegalovirus antigens. A later analysis associated about 16,000 TCR beta sequences with specific HLA alleles at a false discovery rate of 0.05. A further reported finding was that TCR beta sequences accurately predicted the HLA-A and HLA-B alleles for most subjects in the first cohort. In a later analysis, HLA-associated TCR beta chains were found to be more clonally expanded and to have lower generation probabilities than equally common non-associated chains. Immune exposure information for the cohort was limited to CMV serostatus. Most TCR sequences were seen in very few donors, while some public TCRs were found in many individuals. In a later analysis, TCR association rates were found to vary across HLA loci, with the most associated TCRs seen for DRB1 alleles and the fewest for HLA-C alleles. When HLA alleles, especially DR and DQ, strongly co-occurred, attributing TCR associations to individual alleles was difficult. A later genetic analysis associated a missense DCLRE1C variant with V-gene and J-gene trimming of TCR beta chains, and an independent cohort replicated the association.

The cohort comprised under 700 healthy bone marrow donors. At the time of sampling, every cohort member was nominally healthy, though immune exposures that went unrecorded were likely present. The donor tested CMV seropositive and was one of the 289 seropositive cohort members. A peripheral blood sample was provided by each donor, and peripheral blood mononuclear cells were used for TCR beta sequencing. Genomic DNA was extracted from the blood cell samples with the Qiagen DNeasy Blood Extraction Kit. The library was prepared using the immunoSEQ multiplex PCR assay. For the multiplex PCR, a mixture combining 60 forward primers for TCR Vbeta segments and 13 reverse primers for TCR Jbeta segments was used. Amplification of the CDR3 region of rearranged TCR beta genes was performed with a multiplex PCR assay on genomic DNA. The amplified TCR beta libraries were sequenced on the Illumina HiSeq System as 87-base-pair reads. The original methods were these. In a later analysis, 77 million or so unique TCR beta chains were counted across the 650 to 700 repertoires, and about 9.9 million of these chains were shared by at least two donors. To remove PCR and sequencing errors, raw reads were error-corrected and collapsed into unique sequences using a nearest-neighbor algorithm that merged closely related sequences. CDR3 sequences were aligned to IMGT reference sequences to assign V, D and J gene segments. For a sequence to be retained, a match of at least six nucleotides to both a V gene segment and a J gene segment was required. A rearrangement was called productive if the CDR3 had no stop codons and remained in frame with V and J, and every other rearrangement was called non-productive. CDR3 was defined according to IMGT convention as the region running from the second conserved V-encoded cysteine to the conserved J-encoded phenylalanine. The earlier analysis of roughly 590 of the donors excluded sequences that lacked an unambiguous match to a single V gene segment. An earlier analysis of some 500 of the donors classified V segments as functional when productive rearrangements were above 56.7% and as segregating when the standard deviation between donors was above 5%. A statistical classification framework was built to diagnose cytomegalovirus status from the catalog of TCR beta chain sequences. A later analysis assigned V and J genes by comparing TCR nucleotide sequences with IMGT/GENE-DB human TR gene sequences. A later analysis assigned CDR3 sequences and most-parsimonious VDJ recombination scenarios with the TCRdist pipeline. A later analysis defined each TCR beta chain by its CDR3 amino acid sequence plus V-gene family, and excluded reads lacking a unique V-gene family. A later analysis removed 500 to 600 highly shared, low-generation-probability nucleotide sequences to deal with suspected cross-contamination and a sequencing artifact. In a later analysis, a clonal expansion index for each public chain was calculated from normalized within-repertoire ranks of inferred template counts. Generation probabilities in a later analysis came from a VDJ recombination model fitted to out-of-frame rearrangements, and those results were checked against IGoR. In a later analysis, hypergeometric tests were used to score TCR-TCR, TCR-HLA and TCR-CMV co-occurrence, with a repertoire-size bias correction applied to TCR pairs. False discovery rates were estimated in a later analysis by permuting HLA or CMV assignments 20 times. In a later analysis, co-occurring TCRs were grouped with DBSCAN, and TCRdist sequence similarity was added when clustering was performed within HLA-allele-positive subsets. For co-occurrence clustering, repertoires with fewer than 30,000 or more than 120,000 public chains were excluded, along with five repertoires with anomalous nucleotide sharing. TCRdb carries this immuneACCESS record with in-frame sequences only. Its versions omit some clonotypes, under half of them owing to an unresolved V gene in the studies checked, with the rest unexplained. D and trimming come from the DNA, and the V and J calls and clone size come from that table. This sample has roughly 250,000 clones in its table, and about 83% of those were observed once. 2% of the sample is taken by the ten largest.

Sequences were obtained from PBMCs. The source is a woman aged 40 to 50 in good health and CMV-seropositive.

CDR3 sequence: CASSLTFPNNSPLHF. The nucleotide sequence is TGTGCCAGCAGTCTGACATTCCCCAACAATTCACCCCTCCACTTT. The V gene is TRBV27 and the J gene is TRBJ1-6; no D gene can be assigned with confidence. The junction shows trimming of 5 bases on V and 7 bases on J, plus 15 bases between the germline ends. For CDR1 and CDR2, the germline V gene (reference sequence) lists MNHEY and SMNVEV. The CDR3, cysteine through phenylalanine, is 15 amino acids long. Of the read, only the CDR3 DNA is kept; its 45 bases are in frame from base 1.